This entry lists 21 T cell receptor beta chains sequenced from one sample in a study of metastatic and nonmetastatic thyroid tumors. Each patient went into thyroid surgery without having received any treatment. Using MiXCR, TCRdb re-called clones from the PCR reads. The profile shows several thousand clones, 25% to 40% of them singletons. The sequenced sample consisted of tumor tissue. The receptors here all came from a female donor with papillary thyroid cancer or a benign thyroid nodule (not recorded which). Some clones in this sample may be carry-over from other donors' samples.

This clone has just a few counts. The rearrangement links TRBV28 to TRBJ1-6, with D hard to call. This CDR3 is 12 amino acids long. Germline V gene lookup returns CDR1 MDHEN and CDR2 SYDVKM. V lost 3 bases, J lost 9 bases, and 6 bases lay in between. The CDR3 DNA reads as TGTGCCAGCAGTTTCGCTAGTTCACCCCTCCACTTT. This encodes CASSFASSPLHF.

Ten or more counts support this clone. The junction departs from germline at one end; a sequencing error may be responsible. The CDR3 reads CANSRTEGGGIQPQHF. CDR3 in DNA: TGTGCCAATAGTCGGACGGAGGGCGGCGGAATTCAGCCCCAGCATTTT. The genes are TRBV19 and TRBJ1-5, with D uncertain. The CDR3 loop spans 16 amino acids. Germline CDR1 is LNHDA and CDR2 is SQIVND (reference sequence). Looking up the rest from reference TRBV19 and TRBJ1-5 gives the full variable domain: DGGITQSPKYLFRKEGQNVTLSCEQNLNHDAMYWYRQDPGQGLRLIYYSQIVNDFQKGDIAEGYSVSREKKESFPLTVTSAQKNPTAFYLCANSRTEGGGIQPQHFGDGTRLSIL.

This clone is deemed medium-sized. Other DNA sequences of this sample code for an identical CDR3. The chain couples TRBV10-3 to TRBJ2-3, with a tentative D call TRBD1 (5 bases). This CDR3 is built from 14 residues. Germline CDR1 reads ENHRY; CDR2 reads SYGVKD. V was clipped by 0 bases and J by 1 base, with 5 bases between them. The CDR3 coding sequence is TGTGCCATCAGTGAGTCGACAGGCACAGATACGCAGTATTTT. Its protein is CAISESTGTDTQYF.

This clone occurred many times. The junction and the germline gene differ at one end; a read error may be behind it. Other nucleotide sequences in the sample specify the same CDR3. The chain couples TRBV27 to TRBJ1-1, with D unresolved. The length of the CDR3 is 13 residues. Germline assignment: CDR1 MNHEY and CDR2 SMNVEV (reference sequence). As DNA, the CDR3 is TGTGCCAGCAAAGACCGGGCGAGGGCTGAGGCTTTCTTT. Encoded protein: CASKDRARAEAFF.

This clone showed up many times. It may be a read error: a sequence one base away is much more abundant. This chain links TRBV4-2 with TRBJ2-5; 10 bases are a match to TRBD1. The germline CDR1 and CDR2 sequences are LGHNA and YNFKEQ. Trimming took 4 bases from V and 5 from J; bases not matched to a gene: 13. This CDR3 spans 17 amino acids. The CDR3 loop is CASSPRSRTGGSETQYF. The CDR3, as DNA: TGTGCCAGCAGCCCAAGATCGAGGACAGGGGGGTCCGAGACCCAGTACTTC.

The sample holds a few counts of this clone. Written as DNA, the CDR3 is TGTTCCATCAGTGTGGGACAGGGCTCCTACGAGCAGTACTTC. This sequence encodes CSISVGQGSYEQYF. The V call is TRBV6-1, the J call TRBJ2-7, with 9 positions matching TRBD1. Per the germline V gene, CDR1 is MNHNS and CDR2 is SASEGT. This CDR3 has 14 amino acids.

This clone was observed many times. This sequence joins TRBV5-1 and TRBJ1-2, with D tentatively TRBD1 (5 bases). There are 14 residues in the CDR3. CDR1 SGHRS and CDR2 YFSETQ come from the germline V gene. V gave up 8 bases and J gave up 3 bases, with 17 bases separating them. The CDR3 loop is CASARSTADYGYTF. The DNA of the CDR3 is TGCGCCAGTGCCAGATCGACAGCCGACTATGGCTACACCTTC.

Notes on this clone: Its ends do not fully match the called genes, so a read error is possible. This chain joins TRBV20-1 and TRBJ2-3, with D possibly being TRBD1 (7 bases). The CDR3 totals 13 residues. CDR1 is DFQATT, CDR2 SNEGSKA, per germline (reference sequence). CDR3 DNA sequence: TGCAGCAGTGCGGGACAGATCACAGATATGCAGTATTTT. It translates to CSSAGQITDMQYF.

In this sample, this clone turned up many times. The genes are TRBV5-1 and TRBJ2-2; possible D gene TRBD2, 6 bases. Germline CDR1 and CDR2: SGHRS and YFSETQ. Trimming shortened V by 0 bases and J by 8 bases, and 14 bases separated the two germline ends. The CDR3 loop spans 15 amino acids. The CDR3 protein is CASSLDMAGSGELFF. The CDR3 region has the DNA TGCGCCAGCAGCTTGGACATGGCGGGAAGTGGGGAGCTGTTTTTT.

In its sample, this clone is medium-sized. The CDR3 DNA reads TGTGCCAGCCAGGGGAATTCACCCCTCCACTTT. Protein: CASQGNSPLHF. This rearrangement joins TRBV6-1 to TRBJ1-6; weak D call: TRBD1 (6 bases). Between the trimmed V and J ends, which lost 8 bases and 7 bases, there was a span of 6 bases. Germline V lookup: CDR1 MNHNS, CDR2 SASEGT. This CDR3 is 11 amino acids long.

This clone is labeled as medium-sized. V gene TRBV24-1 combines with J gene TRBJ2-2; 7 nucleotides line up with TRBD1. Germline trimming cut 12 bases from V and 0 bases from J; bases unmatched to any gene: 3. CDR1 KGHDR and CDR2 SFDVKD come from the germline V gene. The CDR3 sequence is 13 residues long. The CDR3 is CASGTANTGELFF. As DNA, the CDR3 is TGTGCCTCCGGGACAGCGAACACCGGGGAGCTGTTTTTT.

By share of the sample, this clone is medium-sized. J is TRBJ1-5 and V is TRBV30, with D tentatively TRBD1 (5 bases). Trimming left V 3 bases short and J 0 bases short, with 9 bases between. This CDR3 has 14 residues. From germline, CDR1 is GTSNPN and CDR2 SVGIG (reference sequence). CDR3 in DNA: TGTGCCTGGAGGCAGGGTGATAGCAATCAGCCCCAGCATTTT. Amino acid sequence: CAWRQGDSNQPQHF.

This clone was recorded at least ten times. The chain combines TRBV20-1 with TRBJ2-1; 12 positions agree with TRBD2. Germline V gives CDR1 DFQATT, CDR2 SNEGSKA (reference sequence). V trimming: 0 bases; J trimming: 9 bases; junction bases outside the gene matches: 9. The CDR3 extends over 16 amino acids. The CDR3 nucleotides are TGCAGTGCTAGAGATCCCAGACTAGCGGGAGAGGGTGAGCAGTTCTTC. Its protein product is CSARDPRLAGEGEQFF.

As concerns this clone: The germline gene is not matched at one end of the junction; a read error may be the cause. Other DNA sequences within the sample encode an identical CDR3. The rearrangement links TRBV18 to TRBJ1-1; D is unclear. In germline, CDR1 is KGHSH, CDR2 LQKENI. The CDR3 is made up of 14 amino acids. DNA of the CDR3: TGTGCCAGCTCACCACCGACCCGACGAACTGAAGCGTTCTTT. Translated: CASSPPTRRTEAFF.

This clone is medium-sized in the sample. The chain employs TRBV20-1 and TRBJ1-1; the D gene is possibly TRBD1 (5 bases). The CDR3 totals 12 residues. V was cut by 1 base and J by 6 bases, with 9 bases left in between. Germline CDR1 is DFQATT and CDR2 is SNEGSKA (reference sequence). The CDR3 nucleotides are TGCAGTGCTAGAGTAGTCAGGGCTGAAGCTTTCTTT. Residues: CSARVVRAEAFF.

This clone was found many times. This chain connects TRBV20-1 to TRBJ2-3, with D unresolved. This CDR3 has 15 residues. Germline-derived CDR1 and CDR2 are DFQATT and SNEGSKA (reference sequence). The V and J ends lost 6 bases and 4 bases respectively, with 20 bases between them. The CDR3 spells CSARRRANTADTQYF. The CDR3 DNA sequence: TGCAGTGCCCGACGTCGGGCCAACACCGCAGATACGCAGTATTTT.

This clone is classed as medium-sized (0.01 to 0.1%). This chain uses TRBV4-3 with TRBJ2-3; the D gene is possibly TRBD1 (7 bases). The germline V gene has CDR1 LGHNA and CDR2 YSLEER. The CDR3 loop spans 14 amino acids. V lost 1 base and J lost 10, with 15 bases in between. The CDR3 DNA sequence: TGCGCCAGCAGCCAAGGAGCCGACAGGGAGGCGCAGTATTTT. Translating it yields CASSQGADREAQYF.

This clone was found a few times. V and J are TRBV6-1 and TRBJ1-1; tentatively, D is TRBD1 (5 bases). V lost 7 bases and J 0 bases, leaving 21 bases between the germline ends. CDR1 is MNHNS and CDR2 is SASEGT in the germline V gene. The CDR3 is made up of 17 amino acids. The CDR3 region is CASTQGAFRSLNTEAFF. CDR3 DNA sequence: TGTGCCAGCACCCAGGGCGCCTTTAGGAGCCTGAACACTGAAGCTTTCTTT.

This rearrangement joins TRBV11-3 to TRBJ2-7; either TRBD1 or TRBD2 may fit D (5 bases each). The germline V gene has CDR1 SGHNT and CDR2 YENEEA. V was clipped by 5 bases and J by 3 bases, with 8 bases between them. The CDR3 is 12 residues long. CDR3 nucleotides: TGTGCCAGCAGCGAGGGGCGCTACGAGCAGTACTTC. This gives the protein CASSEGRYEQYF.

This clone has a handful of counts. This rearrangement joins TRBV6-2 or TRBV6-3 to TRBJ2-7, with TRBD2 matching over 12 bases. Germline-derived CDR1 and CDR2 are MNHEY and SVGEGT. CDR3 length: 13 amino acids. V was clipped by 6 bases and J by 9 bases; unmatched bases: 6. This CDR3 is CASRTSGSSGQYF. In nucleotides, the CDR3 is TGTGCCAGCAGGACTAGCGGGAGTTCGGGGCAGTACTTC.

This clone is labeled as medium-sized. The chain is built from TRBV19 and TRBJ1-5, with D possibly being TRBD1 (6 bases). The CDR3 has 15 residues. V was shortened by 2 bases and J by 5 bases, with 13 bases between the two germline ends. Germline lookup yields CDR1 LNHDA and CDR2 SQIVND (reference sequence). CDR3 DNA: TGTGCCAGTAGTATAAACAGGGTTCACGATCAGCCCCAGCATTTT. Encoded protein: CASSINRVHDQPQHF.